This is a list of T cell receptor beta chains from one sample in a study of blood T cell repertoires in COVID-19. Clones were sequenced by immunoSEQ multiplex PCR, and TCRdb holds only the in-frame ones, with some missing. The table includes approximately 160,000 clones, around 80% detected once. The sequenced sample was PBMCs or T cells enriched from blood (not recorded which). The receptors were gathered from a man aged 50-59 years who had recovered from COVID-19. CDR3s include the opening cysteine and the closing phenylalanine or tryptophan. The D gene is left open where the match is weak. Clone sizes are given selectively: once, few, many, or a class where the clone is expanded.

D: TRBD1
size: -
J: TRBJ1-2
V: TRBV6-4
DNA: TGTGCCAGCAGTGACACCTTACAGGGGGCCGGCTACACCTTC
CDR3: CASSDTLQGAGYTF

D: TRBD1
size: -
J: TRBJ1-2
V: TRBV30
DNA: TGTGCCTGGAGTGTACAGACAGGGAACTATGGCTACACCTTC
CDR3: CAWSVQTGNYGYTF

D: TRBD2
size: -
J: TRBJ2-3
V: TRBV5-1
DNA: TGCGCCAGCAGCTTGGCGGATAGCGGGGGGGCCTCCGATACGCAGTATTTT
CDR3: CASSLADSGGASDTQYF

D: -
size: once
J: TRBJ2-2
V: TRBV5-1
DNA: TGCGCCAGCAGCTTGCCCTTAGGGGACACCGGGGAGCTGTTTTTT
CDR3: CASSLPLGDTGELFF

D: -
size: -
J: TRBJ2-2
V: TRBV13
DNA: TGTGCCAGCAATCAGGGCCGCACCGGGGAGCTGTTTTTT
CDR3: CASNQGRTGELFF

D: TRBD2
size: -
J: TRBJ2-7
V: TRBV3-1/TRBV3-2
DNA: TGTGCCAGCAGCCAACCGGGACTAGTGTTCGAGCAGTACTTC
CDR3: CASSQPGLVFEQYF

D: -
size: few
J: TRBJ2-3
V: TRBV11-2
DNA: TGTGCCAGCAGCCCGAGCACAGATACGCAGTATTTT
CDR3: CASSPSTDTQYF

D: -
size: -
J: TRBJ2-7
V: TRBV18
DNA: TGTGCCAGCTCACCGTCGGAGGGGCCCGGGTACGAGCAGTACTTC
CDR3: CASSPSEGPGYEQYF

D: -
size: -
J: TRBJ1-1
V: TRBV6-2/TRBV6-3
DNA: TGTGCCAGCAGTTACTCGGGCAGAAACACTGAAGCTTTCTTT
CDR3: CASSYSGRNTEAFF

D: -
size: -
J: TRBJ1-2
V: TRBV5-4
DNA: TGTGCCAGCAGCCCATGGCAGGGAAGGTATGGCTACACCTTC
CDR3: CASSPWQGRYGYTF

D: -
size: -
J: TRBJ1-5
V: TRBV19
DNA: TGTGCCAGTAGTATAGGAAACGGCAGGGCGAATCAGCCCCAGCATTTT
CDR3: CASSIGNGRANQPQHF

D: TRBD1
size: -
J: TRBJ1-2
V: TRBV6-5
DNA: TGTGCCAGCAGGCGAGAGACAGGGAACTATGGCTACACCTTC
CDR3: CASRRETGNYGYTF

D: TRBD1
size: -
J: TRBJ1-1
V: TRBV6-2/TRBV6-3
DNA: TGTGCCAGCAGTCACCTACAGGGGGCGACCACTGAAGCTTTCTTT
CDR3: CASSHLQGATTEAFF

D: TRBD2
size: -
J: TRBJ2-3
V: TRBV5-1
DNA: TGCGCCAGCAGCTTGAGAAGGACTAGCGACCGCACAGATACGCAGTATTTT
CDR3: CASSLRRTSDRTDTQYF

D: TRBD1
size: -
J: TRBJ1-6
V: TRBV19
DNA: TGTGCCAGTAGTATGCGCCGGGACAGGGGCTCACCCCTCCACTTT
CDR3: CASSMRRDRGSPLHF

D: -
size: few
J: TRBJ1-6
V: TRBV5-4
DNA: TGTGCCAGCAGCACCGGCCTGGGGGGAAGCTCCTATAATTCACCCCTCCACTTT
CDR3: CASSTGLGGSSYNSPLHF

D: TRBD2
size: -
J: TRBJ2-3
V: TRBV20-1
DNA: TGCAGTGCTAGTCTAGCGGGGGGAATACTGCTTGCAGATACGCAGTATTTT
CDR3: CSASLAGGILLADTQYF

D: TRBD1
size: -
J: TRBJ2-7
V: TRBV6-5
DNA: TGTGCCAGCAGTTACCTACAGGGGATTGAGGACGAGCAGTACTTC
CDR3: CASSYLQGIEDEQYF

D: TRBD2
size: -
J: TRBJ2-7
V: TRBV2
DNA: TGTGCCAGCAGCTTAGCGGGGGGGCGCCAGTACTTC
CDR3: CASSLAGGRQYF

D: -
size: -
J: TRBJ1-5
V: TRBV29-1
DNA: TGCAGCGTTGAGGAGGGGGGGAATCAGCCCCAGCATTTT
CDR3: CSVEEGGNQPQHF

D: TRBD1
size: -
J: TRBJ1-5
V: TRBV27
DNA: TGTGCCAGCAGGGGGACAGGGGGGCAGCCCCAGCATTTT
CDR3: CASRGTGGQPQHF

D: -
size: many
J: TRBJ1-4
V: TRBV2
DNA: TGTGCCAGCAGTGAACGTTGGGGAGTGGGTGAAAAACTGTTTTTT
CDR3: CASSERWGVGEKLFF

D: -
size: -
J: TRBJ2-1
V: TRBV24-1
DNA: TGTGCCACCAGTGATAGGAGGGGAGGTGAGCAGTTCTTC
CDR3: CATSDRRGGEQFF

D: -
size: -
J: TRBJ1-4
V: TRBV2
DNA: TGTGCCAGCAGTGCCTGGGGAGTTAATGAAAAACTGTTTTTT
CDR3: CASSAWGVNEKLFF

D: -
size: -
J: TRBJ1-6
V: TRBV4-2
DNA: TGTGCCAGCAGCCAAGATCTGGCCTCAGGTTCACCCCTCCACTTT
CDR3: CASSQDLASGSPLHF

D: TRBD1
size: -
J: TRBJ1-2
V: TRBV7-2
DNA: TGTGCCAGCGGACAGGGCTTGGGCTACACCTTC
CDR3: CASGQGLGYTF

D: -
size: few
J: TRBJ1-2
V: TRBV7-2
DNA: TGTGCCAGCAGCTTAGTAGCGGCCTATGGCTACACCTTC
CDR3: CASSLVAAYGYTF

D: TRBD1
size: medium-sized
J: TRBJ1-6
V: TRBV19
DNA: TGTGCCAGTCGGACCGGGACAGGCTCCTATAATTCACCCCTCCACTTT
CDR3: CASRTGTGSYNSPLHF

D: TRBD2
size: -
J: TRBJ2-1
V: TRBV9
DNA: TGTGCCAGCAGCGTACGGGCGGGGGGGCAGTACAATGAGCAGTTCTTC
CDR3: CASSVRAGGQYNEQFF

D: -
size: once
J: TRBJ1-5
V: TRBV7-4
DNA: TGTGCCAGCAGCGTGGGTGAGGGATTGAGCAATCAGCCCCAGCATTTT
CDR3: CASSVGEGLSNQPQHF

D: -
size: -
J: TRBJ1-5
V: TRBV27
DNA: TGTGCCAGCAGTTTCAGGGTGGCTCAGCCCCAGCATTTT
CDR3: CASSFRVAQPQHF

D: -
size: once
J: TRBJ1-4
V: TRBV12-5
DNA: TGTGCTAGTGGTTTGTCCGGGGATGAAAAACTGTTTTTT
CDR3: CASGLSGDEKLFF

D: TRBD1
size: once
J: TRBJ1-3
V: TRBV14
DNA: TGTGCCAGCAGCCACCTGACAGGGAGTCTCGGAAACACCATATATTTT
CDR3: CASSHLTGSLGNTIYF

D: -
size: -
J: TRBJ1-5
V: TRBV3-1/TRBV3-2
DNA: TGTGCCAGCAGCCCAGGATATACACGCAATCAGCCCCAGCATTTT
CDR3: CASSPGYTRNQPQHF

D: TRBD1
size: -
J: TRBJ1-2
V: TRBV4-1
DNA: TGCGCCAGCAGCGAATCTCCGGGACAGACCTTCTATGGCTACACCTTC
CDR3: CASSESPGQTFYGYTF

D: -
size: -
J: TRBJ2-1
V: TRBV4-3
DNA: TGCGCCAGCAGCCAAGACCCGCAGGTTAGAAATGAGCAGTTCTTC
CDR3: CASSQDPQVRNEQFF

D: -
size: once
J: TRBJ1-4
V: TRBV27
DNA: TGTGCCAGCAGTTTATCGGGGGCAGGGGAAAAACTGTTTTTT
CDR3: CASSLSGAGEKLFF

D: TRBD2
size: -
J: TRBJ2-5
V: TRBV19
DNA: TGTGCCAGTAGTATAAACGGGGGGGGAAGAGAGACCCAGTACTTC
CDR3: CASSINGGGRETQYF

D: -
size: -
J: TRBJ2-2
V: TRBV7-2
DNA: TGTGCCAGCAGCCCCCGTAGGGGTATCACCGGGGAGCTGTTTTTT
CDR3: CASSPRRGITGELFF

D: TRBD2
size: once
J: TRBJ2-1
V: TRBV19
DNA: TGTGCCAGTAGTAGCTTGACTAGCGGGGCCTACAATGAGCAGTTCTTC
CDR3: CASSSLTSGAYNEQFF

D: TRBD2
size: -
J: TRBJ2-5
V: TRBV3-1/TRBV3-2
DNA: TGTGCCAGCAGCCCGCGGACTAGCGGGGGGCGTAAAGAGACCCAGTACTTC
CDR3: CASSPRTSGGRKETQYF

D: -
size: -
J: TRBJ2-3
V: TRBV7-3
DNA: TGTGCCAGCAGCGCAGGGGGGACAGATACGCAGTATTTT
CDR3: CASSAGGTDTQYF

D: -
size: -
J: TRBJ2-7
V: TRBV5-1
DNA: TGCGCCAGCAGCTCACCGGGAAACTCCTACGAGCAGTACTTC
CDR3: CASSSPGNSYEQYF

D: TRBD1
size: -
J: TRBJ2-1
V: TRBV7-3
DNA: TGTGCCAGCAGCTTAACCTTGGGACAGGGGACGGATGAGCAGTTCTTC
CDR3: CASSLTLGQGTDEQFF

D: -
size: -
J: TRBJ1-5
V: TRBV19
DNA: TGTGCCAGTAGTATTGGGGCTTTTAGCAATCAGCCCCAGCATTTT
CDR3: CASSIGAFSNQPQHF

D: -
size: -
J: TRBJ2-5
V: TRBV5-1
DNA: TGCGCCAGCAGCTTGAACACAGGGCGTGGGGAGACCCAGTACTTC
CDR3: CASSLNTGRGETQYF

D: -
size: -
J: TRBJ1-5
V: TRBV5-6
DNA: TGTGCCAGCAGCTTGGTTGGGGGCCCCCAGCATTTT
CDR3: CASSLVGGPQHF

D: -
size: few
J: TRBJ1-3
V: TRBV3-1/TRBV3-2
DNA: TGTGCCAGCAGCCAAGATAGGAGCAGATTGTCCTCTGGAAACACCATATATTTT
CDR3: CASSQDRSRLSSGNTIYF